Below are 14 T cell receptor beta chains sequenced from a single sample in a study of T-cell memory formation after mild COVID-19. Using its own MiXCR run on the 5' RACE reads, TCRdb lists one record per CDR3 protein. Counted here are about 62,000 distinct CDR3 sequences, about 9.4% occurring once; the ten biggest clones make up about 1%. The sequenced material came from PBMCs or a T cell subset sorted from them (not recorded which). The receptors stem from a man between 18 and 29 years old who had mild COVID-19 (a few samples of this study predate the infection). Cell type and time point are not known.

This clonotype was recorded at least ten times. At one of its ends the junction is not consistent with the germline gene, which may arise from a read error. This CDR3 is CASSRDSGETQYF. CDR3 nucleotides: TGTGCTAGCAGTCGGGACAGCGGAGAGACCCAGTACTTC. The rearrangement joins TRBV7-7 to TRBJ2-5, with TRBD1 matching 7 bases. Germline assignment: CDR1 SSHAT and CDR2 FNYEAQ (reference sequence). CDR3 length equals 13 residues. Full variable domain (remainder filled in from reference TRBV7-7 and TRBJ2-5): GAGVSQSPRYKVTKRGQDVTLRCDPISSHATLYWYQQALGQGPEFLTYFNYEAQPDKSGLPSDRFSAERPEGSISTLTIQRTEQRDSAMYRCASSRDSGETQYFGPGTRLLVL.

This clonotype was counted only a few times. This chain connects TRBV10-3 to TRBJ2-3; 15 bases align to TRBD2. J was trimmed by 1 base and V by 4 bases; bases with no gene match: 3. CDR1 is ENHRY and CDR2 is SYGVKD in the germline V gene. CDR3 length: 17 amino acids. CDR3 nucleotides: TGTGCCATCAGTGGAGGACTAGCGGGGGGGGGCACAGATACGCAGTATTTT. It specifies CAISGGLAGGGTDTQYF.

This clonotype was counted between two and nine times. The chain employs TRBV13 and TRBJ2-7; D gene ambiguous. This CDR3 contains 13 residues. Trimming removed 1 base from V and 5 bases from J, with 9 bases in between. The germline V gene has CDR1 PRHDT and CDR2 FYEKMQ (reference sequence). This CDR3 reads CASSLVAGDEQYF. CDR3 sequence (DNA): TGTGCCAGCAGCTTAGTAGCAGGCGACGAGCAGTACTTC.

The rearrangement joins TRBV20-1 to TRBJ1-2; D remains unclear. With 1 base removed from V and 8 bases from J, the gap between germline ends came to 8 bases. The CDR3 consists of 11 residues. Germline CDR1 and CDR2: DFQATT and SNEGSKA (reference sequence). The CDR3 is CSARGPWGYTF. As DNA, the CDR3 is TGCAGTGCTAGAGGTCCGTGGGGCTACACCTTC.

This clonotype has only a few counts. The chain couples TRBV29-1 to TRBJ2-1; unclear D gene. Trimming left V 3 bases short and J 10 bases short, with 1 base between. Germline loops: CDR1 SQVTM, CDR2 ANQGSEA. CDR3 length equals 8 residues. CDR3 coding DNA: TGCAGCGTTGACGAGCAGTTCTTC. Translation gives CSVDEQFF.

V is TRBV5-1 and J is TRBJ1-5; tentatively, D is TRBD1 (5 bases). V shed 0 bases and J shed 6 bases, with 10 bases lying between them. Germline assignment: CDR1 SGHRS and CDR2 YFSETQ. CDR3 length: 14 residues. CDR3 amino acids: CASSLGGFGQPQHF. The CDR3 region has the DNA TGCGCCAGCAGCTTGGGGGGGTTCGGTCAGCCCCAGCATTTT. Based on the CDR3 plus reference TRBV5-1 and TRBJ1-5, the full variable domain is KAGVTQTPRYLIKTRGQQVTLSCSPISGHRSVSWYQQTPGQGLQFLFEYFSETQRNKGNFPGRFSGRQFSNSRSEMNVSTLELGDSALYLCASSLGGFGQPQHFGDGTRLSIL.

This clonotype was counted a few times. CDR3 residues: CASSPGTSGGARGEQFF. The CDR3 DNA reads as TGCGCCAGCAGCCCAGGGACTAGCGGGGGGGCTAGGGGTGAGCAGTTCTTC. The chain links TRBV5-1 to TRBJ2-1, with 16 nucleotides matching TRBD2. With V trimmed by 4 bases and J by 9 bases, 10 bases remained unmatched. In germline, CDR1 is SGHRS, CDR2 YFSETQ. This CDR3 contains 17 residues.

CDR3: CASRGLGLHYRQFF. CDR3 in DNA: TGTGCCAGCAGGGGACTAGGACTACATTACAGACAGTTCTTC. J is TRBJ2-1 and V is TRBV12-3 or TRBV12-4; 8 bases match TRBD2. V shed 6 bases, J shed 13 bases, and the junction held 14 bases outside the gene matches. CDR3 length: 14 amino acids.

This clonotype occurred many times. The gene calls are TRBV9 and TRBJ2-4; no clear D gene. V shed 8 bases and J shed 0 bases, with 12 bases lying between them. The germline V gene has CDR1 SGDLS and CDR2 YYNGEE. CDR3 length: 14 amino acids. CDR3 nucleotides: TGTGCCAGTGGGCCTTTCCTAGCCAAAAACATTCAGTACTTC. Encoded protein: CASGPFLAKNIQYF.

This clonotype appeared many times. The CDR3 DNA reads as TGTGCCAGCAGCGGTAGCGGGGGGGGCTACAATGAGCAGTTCTTC. Translating it yields CASSGSGGGYNEQFF. The rearrangement joins TRBV7-3 to TRBJ2-1; 11 bases fit TRBD2. V shed 5 bases, J shed 3 bases, and the junction held 3 bases outside the gene matches. The CDR3 totals 15 residues. Per the germline V gene, CDR1 is SGHTA and CDR2 is FQGTGA.

Here the CDR3 DNA reads TGTGCCAGCTCACCACGTCAGGGGACCTACGAGCAGTACGTC. Its protein is CASSPRQGTYEQYV. V usage is TRBV18 and J usage is TRBJ2-7, with D possibly being TRBD1 (6 bases). CDR1 is KGHSH, CDR2 LQKENI, per germline. V lost 1 base, J lost 2 bases, and 9 bases lay in between. This CDR3 has 14 amino acids.

The rearrangement joins TRBV5-8 to TRBJ1-2; the D is unclear. Germline V CDR1 and CDR2: SGHTS, YDEGEE. The length of the CDR3 is 13 residues. Trimming stripped 3 bases from V and 3 bases from J, with 9 bases between. CDR3: CASSSRVDYGYTF. The CDR3 nucleotides are TGTGCCAGCAGCTCGAGGGTTGACTATGGCTACACCTTC.

V is TRBV7-2 and J is TRBJ2-2; D might be TRBD1 (5 bases). Germline lookup yields CDR1 SGHTA and CDR2 FQGNSA. This CDR3 comprises 16 residues. V lost 0 bases and J lost 6, with 14 bases in between. CDR3 DNA: TGTGCCAGCAGCTTAGCCACAGCCTGGGGCGCCGGGGAGCTGTTTTTT. Translated: CASSLATAWGAGELFF. The variable domain in full, completed from reference TRBV7-2 and TRBJ2-2, reads GAGVSQSPSNKVTEKGKDVELRCDPISGHTALYWYRQSLGQGLEFLIYFQGNSAPDKSGLPSDRFSAERTGGSVSTLTIQRTQQEDSAVYLCASSLATAWGAGELFFGEGSRLTVL.

This clonotype was picked up a small number of times. A junction end diverges from the germline sequence, so it may reflect a read error. This sequence joins TRBV7-7 and TRBJ2-5; no clear D gene. CDR1 and CDR2 (germline): SSHAT, FNYEAQ (reference sequence). The CDR3 is made up of 13 amino acids. CDR3 residues: CASSPPAAWTQYF. CDR3 sequence (DNA): TGTGCTAGCAGCCCTCCGGCAGCCTGGACCCAGTACTTC. Full variable domain (remainder filled in from reference TRBV7-7 and TRBJ2-5): GAGVSQSPRYKVTKRGQDVTLRCDPISSHATLYWYQQALGQGPEFLTYFNYEAQPDKSGLPSDRFSAERPEGSISTLTIQRTEQRDSAMYRCASSPPAAWTQYFGPGTRLLVL.